The 11 T cell receptor beta chains below come from one sample, sequenced in a study of T cells in Graves' hyperthyroidism and ophthalmopathy. Template material for amplifying TCR beta CDR3 regions consisted of RNA transcripts. The study used the HTBI primer set for a first-round RT-PCR of the TCR CDR3. TCRdb called the multiplex PCR reads again in MiXCR, with one record for every CDR3 protein. The sample carries fewer than 350,000 distinct CDR3 sequences, 15% to 20% recorded once. What was sequenced was blood. Every receptor here comes from a woman between 45 and 65 years old with Graves' hyperthyroidism.

The rearrangement joins TRBV27 to TRBJ1-3; perhaps TRBD1 as D (5 bases). Trimming took 6 bases from V and 3 from J, leaving 15 bases between them. CDR1 and CDR2 from the germline V gene are MNHEY and SMNVEV (reference sequence). The CDR3 sequence is 15 residues long. The chain's CDR3 is CASSSTGTLGNTIYF. The CDR3 region has the DNA TGTGCCAGCAGCTCGACGGGGACTCTTGGAAACACCATATATTTT.

This clonotype was counted many times. This chain links TRBV20-1 with TRBJ2-7; 7 bases agree with TRBD2. Per the germline V gene, CDR1 is DFQATT and CDR2 is SNEGSKA (reference sequence). CDR3 size: 14 residues. After removal of 0 bases from V and 3 bases from J, the junction contained 5 bases not matched to a gene. CDR3 coding DNA: TGCAGTGCTAGAGATCAGCGGGGTATCTACGAGCAGTACTTC. It specifies CSARDQRGIYEQYF.

This clonotype was recorded a few times. The chain couples TRBV19 to TRBJ1-1; 10 bases are a match to TRBD1. The CDR3 consists of 19 residues. Germline CDR1 LNHDA, CDR2 SQIVND (reference sequence). J gave up 2 bases and V 3 bases, and 15 bases lay outside the gene matches. For the CDR3, the DNA is TGTGCCAGTAGTATCCCTCCCCGACAGGGGGCGAGGGCTAACACTGAAGCTTTCTTT. Its protein is CASSIPPRQGARANTEAFF.

This clonotype was picked up many times. V and J are TRBV10-3 and TRBJ1-5; D gene unclear. The length of the CDR3 is 13 residues. V was shortened by 4 bases and J by 0 bases, with 4 bases between the two germline ends. CDR1 and CDR2 (germline): ENHRY, SYGVKD. CDR3 region: CAISGGSNQPQHF. CDR3 DNA sequence: TGTGCCATCAGTGGCGGTAGCAATCAGCCCCAGCATTTT.

At least ten counts were recorded for this clonotype. V gene TRBV10-3 combines with J gene TRBJ1-2; TRBD1 matches at 8 bases. V shed 7 bases, J shed 3 bases, and the junction held 7 bases outside the gene matches. CDR3 size: 14 residues. CDR1 ENHRY and CDR2 SYGVKD come from the germline V gene. CDR3 in DNA: TGTGCCATCACCTCCGGGACAGGCGACTATGGCTACACCTTC. This codes for CAITSGTGDYGYTF.

This clonotype has more than one count but fewer than ten. DNA for the CDR3: TGCAGTGCTAGTGACCACACGGATCCTGGCTACACCTTC. Residues: CSASDHTDPGYTF. The chain has TRBV20-1 and TRBJ1-2, with D hard to call. This CDR3 has 13 amino acids. V lost 3 bases and J 7 bases, leaving 15 bases between the germline ends. From germline, CDR1 is DFQATT and CDR2 SNEGSKA (reference sequence).

This clonotype was seen at least ten times. This rearrangement joins TRBV3-1 to TRBJ2-5, with 11 bases lining up with TRBD2. The germline V gene encodes CDR1 LGHDT and CDR2 YNNKEL (reference sequence). Trimming removed 3 bases from V and 0 bases from J; junction bases left unmatched: 12. The CDR3 extends over 19 amino acids. CDR3 protein: CASSHVGTSGSPYQETQYF. The CDR3 bases are TGTGCCAGCAGCCATGTCGGGACTAGCGGATCCCCGTACCAAGAGACCCAGTACTTC.

This clonotype has a handful of counts. The chain combines TRBV9 with TRBJ2-1; 10 nucleotides line up with TRBD2. CDR1 is SGDLS, CDR2 YYNGEE, per germline. The CDR3 totals 18 residues. V trimming: 0 bases; J trimming: 5 bases; junction bases outside the gene matches: 11. CDR3 nucleotides: TGTGCCAGCAGCGTAGGGGTCGGCAGCGGGGGGGCTAACAATGAGCAGTTCTTC. Translated: CASSVGVGSGGANNEQFF.

This chain connects TRBV5-1 to TRBJ2-5, with 8 bases matching TRBD2. After removal of 4 bases from V and 5 bases from J, the junction contained 7 bases not matched to a gene. The CDR3 is 14 amino acids. Per germline, CDR1 SGHRS and CDR2 YFSETQ. The CDR3 sequence is CASSPGTSDETQYF. The CDR3 DNA reads TGCGCCAGCAGCCCCGGGACTAGTGATGAGACCCAGTACTTC.

This clonotype was counted a few times. V usage is TRBV18 and J usage is TRBJ1-5; D is possibly TRBD1 (5 bases). The CDR3 is 15 residues long. V was trimmed by 3 bases and J by 3 bases, leaving 12 bases between them. Germline-derived CDR1 and CDR2 are KGHSH and LQKENI. DNA of the CDR3: TGTGCCAGCTCACCGGGTCGACAGTACAATCAGCCCCAGCATTTT. Its translation is CASSPGRQYNQPQHF.

This clonotype was seen repeatedly, ten times or more. The V call is TRBV28, the J call TRBJ2-7; 8 bases agree with TRBD1. CDR1 is MDHEN and CDR2 is SYDVKM in the germline V gene. This CDR3 has 13 amino acids. V was pared by 6 bases and J by 3 bases, with 4 bases of the junction left unmatched. CDR3 nucleotide sequence: TGTGCCAGCAGCCCAGGGGGCAACTACGAGCAGTACTTC. Encoded protein: CASSPGGNYEQYF.